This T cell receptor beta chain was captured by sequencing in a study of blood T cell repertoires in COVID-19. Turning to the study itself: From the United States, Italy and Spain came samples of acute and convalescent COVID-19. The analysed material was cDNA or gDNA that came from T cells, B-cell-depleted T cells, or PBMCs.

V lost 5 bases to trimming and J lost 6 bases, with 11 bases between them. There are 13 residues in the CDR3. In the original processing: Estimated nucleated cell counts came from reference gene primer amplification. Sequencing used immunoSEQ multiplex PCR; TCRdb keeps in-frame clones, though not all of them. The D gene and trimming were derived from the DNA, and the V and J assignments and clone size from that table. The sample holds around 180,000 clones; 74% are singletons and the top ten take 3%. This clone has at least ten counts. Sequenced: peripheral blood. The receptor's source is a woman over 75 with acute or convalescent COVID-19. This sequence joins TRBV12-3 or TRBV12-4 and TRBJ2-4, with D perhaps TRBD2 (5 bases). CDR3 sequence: CASSIGLGNIQYF. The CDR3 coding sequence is TGTGCCAGCAGTATCGGACTGGGAAACATTCAGTACTTC.